One and the same sample provided the 17 T cell receptor beta chains below, sequenced in a study of shared clonotypes between healthy human individuals. Sequencing was performed with immunoSEQ multiplex PCR; in TCRdb, only in-frame clones are kept and a portion is missing. The sample lists about 2.3 million clones, just under 95% occurring once. The sequencing input was naive CD4+ T cells from PBMCs. The subset was: CD45RA+ positively selected. These receptors were taken from a man between 18 and 35 years old in good health. Some clones in this sample may be carry-over from other donors' samples.

This chain links TRBV6-5 with TRBJ1-2, with a possible D match to TRBD1 (5 bases). V gave up 0 bases and J gave up 2 bases, with 13 bases separating them. This CDR3 contains 16 residues. From germline, CDR1 is MNHEY and CDR2 SVGAGI. The CDR3 region has the DNA TGTGCCAGCAGTTACTCATCTCAGGGCCTGAACTATGGCTACACCTTC. Its protein product is CASSYSSQGLNYGYTF.

The chain carries TRBV9 and TRBJ1-5, with D unclear. This CDR3 has 15 amino acids. Trimming removed 1 base from V and 2 bases from J, with 10 bases in between. The germline V gene encodes CDR1 SGDLS and CDR2 YYNGEE. The CDR3 protein is CASSVTGYGNQPQHF. The CDR3 DNA is TGTGCCAGCAGCGTAACGGGGTATGGCAATCAGCCCCAGCATTTT.

This clone was seen once. The chain recombines TRBV6-6 with TRBJ2-7; either TRBD1 or TRBD2 may fit D (5 bases each). There are 14 residues in the CDR3. CDR1 is MNHNY, CDR2 SVGAGI, per germline (reference sequence). V dropped 5 bases and J dropped 3 bases, with 14 bases sitting between them. CDR3 loop: CASSDRDPFYEQYF. The DNA of the CDR3 is TGTGCCAGCAGTGACCGGGACCCCTTCTACGAGCAGTACTTC.

The rearrangement joins TRBV25-1 to TRBJ2-1; 10 bases agree with TRBD2. The CDR3 runs to 15 residues. The germline V gene encodes CDR1 MGHDK and CDR2 SYGVNS. The V gene end was trimmed by 5 bases and the J gene end by 8 bases; junction bases not matched to a gene: 9. The CDR3 nucleotides are TGTGCCAGCAGTAAGCTAGCGGGAGTGGGGGATGAGCAGTTCTTC. Protein: CASSKLAGVGDEQFF.

V and J are TRBV28 and TRBJ1-4; D is possibly TRBD1 (5 bases). The CDR3 contains 16 residues. CDR1 is MDHEN, CDR2 SYDVKM, per germline. V was shortened by 5 bases and J by 4 bases, with 17 bases between the two germline ends. The chain's CDR3 is CASSPPGGRLNEKLFF. Written as DNA, the CDR3 is TGTGCCAGCAGTCCTCCCGGGGGACGGCTTAATGAAAAACTGTTTTTT.

Concerning this clone: The sample carries other DNA sequences with the same CDR3. This rearrangement joins TRBV30 to TRBJ2-5; D unclear. The germline gives CDR1 GTSNPN, CDR2 SVGIG (reference sequence). The CDR3 is made up of 12 amino acids. The germline V and J ends were trimmed by 0 bases and 5 bases, with 7 bases remaining between them. The CDR3 is CAWSVGWETQYF. The CDR3 DNA is TGTGCCTGGAGTGTTGGTTGGGAGACCCAGTACTTC.

The chain combines TRBV6-1 with TRBJ1-2; no definite D call. V lost 11 bases and J lost 0, with 10 bases in between. The CDR3 spans 12 residues. Looked up from germline, CDR1 is MNHNS and CDR2 is SASEGT. CDR3 nucleotide sequence: TGTGCCGGTCTCTACGCTAACTATGGCTACACCTTC. Translated, it gives CAGLYANYGYTF.

To note about this clone: At the DNA level, this CDR3 is encoded by other sequences in the same sample as well. The CDR3 loop is CASSLTVSSYEQYF. The CDR3 region has the DNA TGCGCCAGCAGCTTGACGGTCAGCTCCTACGAGCAGTACTTC. The rearrangement joins TRBV5-1 to TRBJ2-7; D is unresolved. The CDR3 totals 14 residues. The germline CDR1 and CDR2 sequences are SGHRS and YFSETQ. The V end was cut by 1 base, the J end by 0 bases, with 8 bases between.

This chain links TRBV28 with TRBJ1-5, with D unresolved. The CDR3 length is 14 residues. V lost 3 bases and J lost 3, with 9 bases in between. CDR1 and CDR2 (germline): MDHEN, SYDVKM. Here the CDR3 reads CASSFGQYNQPQHF. As DNA, the CDR3 is TGTGCCAGCAGTTTTGGCCAGTACAATCAGCCCCAGCATTTT.

The rearrangement joins TRBV4-3 to TRBJ2-1, with D possibly matching TRBD1 (6 bases). Trimming left V 0 bases short and J 4 bases short, with 16 bases between. The CDR3 sequence is 17 residues long. CDR1 is LGHNA and CDR2 is YSLEER in the germline V gene. DNA of the CDR3: TGCGCCAGCAGCCAAGATGGAACAGGGTCCTATTACAATGAGCAGTTCTTC. It encodes CASSQDGTGSYYNEQFF.

Note on this clone: This same CDR3 is encoded by further DNA sequences in the sample. This chain uses TRBV7-2 with TRBJ2-1; D is possibly TRBD1 (6 bases). The CDR3 extends over 15 amino acids. V was trimmed by 3 bases and J by 0 bases, leaving 9 bases between them. Germline lookup yields CDR1 SGHTA and CDR2 FQGNSA. CDR3 coding DNA: TGTGCCAGCAGCTTGGACAGCAGCTCCTACAATGAGCAGTTCTTC. Protein product: CASSLDSSSYNEQFF. The full variable domain, its missing parts supplied by reference TRBV7-2 and TRBJ2-1, is GAGVSQSPSNKVTEKGKDVELRCDPISGHTALYWYRQSLGQGLEFLIYFQGNSAPDKSGLPSDRFSAERTGGSVSTLTIQRTQQEDSAVYLCASSLDSSSYNEQFFGPGTRLTVL.

In this sample, this clone turned up a few times. The chain carries TRBV2 and TRBJ1-2; D unresolved. V shed 2 bases and J shed 2 bases, with 6 bases lying between them. From germline, CDR1 is SNHLY and CDR2 FYNNEI. CDR3 length: 13 amino acids. CDR3 sequence: CASSEQLNYGYTF. CDR3 in DNA: TGTGCCAGCAGTGAACAACTCAACTATGGCTACACCTTC.

The V and J genes are TRBV30 and TRBJ2-1; no firm D call. Trimming cost V 4 bases and J 12 bases, with 13 bases left between them. This CDR3 region has 11 residues. Per the germline V gene, CDR1 is GTSNPN and CDR2 is SVGIG (reference sequence). The CDR3 is CAWNQGGTQFF. Here the CDR3 DNA reads TGTGCCTGGAACCAAGGTGGAACGCAGTTCTTC.

The chain employs TRBV28 and TRBJ1-2; D is unclear. There are 12 residues in the CDR3. CDR1 and CDR2 (germline): MDHEN, SYDVKM. Trimming took off 3 bases at V and 7 bases at J, with 9 bases between the two ends. In DNA, the CDR3 is TGTGCCAGCAGTTTGAAGGGAGTTGGCTACACCTTC. Amino acids: CASSLKGVGYTF.

The chain couples TRBV28 to TRBJ1-5; D remains ambiguous. Between the trimmed V and J ends, which lost 7 bases and 5 bases, there was a span of 6 bases. Germline loops: CDR1 MDHEN, CDR2 SYDVKM. The CDR3 has 11 residues. CDR3 nucleotide sequence: TGTGCCAGCACCTCCGATCAGCCCCAGCATTTT. It yields the protein CASTSDQPQHF.

The rearrangement joins TRBV11-1 to TRBJ2-5; D not resolved. Germline CDR1 and CDR2: SGHAT and FQDESV (reference sequence). This CDR3 has 14 residues. The V gene lost 1 base and the J gene lost 5 bases, with 11 bases spanning the gap. DNA for the CDR3: TGTGCCAGCAGCTTAGAACTCTCTGAGGAGACCCAGTACTTC. It encodes CASSLELSEETQYF.

V and J are TRBV11-2 and TRBJ2-3, with TRBD2 matching over 10 bases. CDR3 size: 17 residues. V lost 5 bases and J lost 2; bases outside the gene matches: 10. From germline, CDR1 is SGHAT and CDR2 FQNNGV. The CDR3 DNA sequence: TGTGCCAGCAGCAAATTCGGGACTAGCGAGAACACAGATACGCAGTATTTT. Encoded protein: CASSKFGTSENTDTQYF. The variable domain in full, with the rest retrieved from reference TRBV11-2 and TRBJ2-3, is EAGVAQSPRYKIIEKRQSVAFWCNPISGHATLYWYQQILGQGPKLLIQFQNNGVVDDSQLPKDRFSAERLKGVDSTLKIQPAKLEDSAVYLCASSKFGTSENTDTQYFGPGTRLTVL.